A single sample is the source of the 32 T cell receptor beta chains below, sequenced in a study of Ad26.COV2.S vaccination and SARS-CoV-2 variants. Treatment indicated: some 19 received Ad26.COV2.S at low or high dose, single or two shots; about 5 received placebo; per-sample allocation not given. After the first vaccine or placebo injection, samples were drawn on day 63. Method: immunoSEQ multiplex PCR; TCRdb's copy keeps in-frame clones and lacks some. This table holds approximately 300,000 clones, around 84% found once. The sequencing here drew on peripheral blood, taken in a trial of Ad26.COV2.S vaccine versus placebo. These receptors originate from a person aged 18 to 65 who received the Ad26.COV2.S COVID-19 vaccine or a placebo.

This sequence joins TRBV18 and TRBJ2-5; 10 nucleotides match TRBD2. Per the germline V gene, CDR1 is KGHSH and CDR2 is LQKENI. The V segment lost 3 bases and the J segment 5 bases; nucleotides outside the gene matches: 6. The CDR3 runs to 15 residues. As DNA, the CDR3 is TGTGCCAGCTCACCGCGCCCTAGCGGGGGTGAGACCCAGTACTTC. Protein product: CASSPRPSGGETQYF.

The J gene is TRBJ1-4, the V gene TRBV7-8; D gene ambiguous. The germline V gene encodes CDR1 SGHVS and CDR2 FQNEAQ. Trimming stripped 4 bases from V and 8 bases from J, with 8 bases between. The CDR3 runs 12 residues. CDR3 DNA: TGTGCCAGCAGCTCCCCGGGGGAAAAACTGTTTTTT. Translated, it gives CASSSPGEKLFF.

V is TRBV20-1 and J is TRBJ2-7, with no clear D. The CDR3 length is 17 residues. Germline assignment: CDR1 DFQATT and CDR2 SNEGSKA (reference sequence). The ends were cut back, 3 bases at V and 3 bases at J, with 24 bases in the middle. CDR3 sequence (DNA): TGCAGTGCTAGTTTACGCCTCAGGAAAATAGGCGACTACGAGCAGTACTTC. As protein: CSASLRLRKIGDYEQYF.

V gene TRBV5-1 combines with J gene TRBJ2-5; D may be TRBD2 (6 bases). In germline, CDR1 is SGHRS, CDR2 YFSETQ. The CDR3 has 15 amino acids. Trimming shortened V by 4 bases and J by 4 bases, and 17 bases separated the two germline ends. For the CDR3, the DNA is TGCGCCAGCAGCCGGGCTGGGGGGAAAGGAGAGACCCAGTACTTC. This codes for CASSRAGGKGETQYF.

This clone has just a few counts. V is TRBV5-6 and J is TRBJ1-2; no reliable D call. Germline loops: CDR1 SGHDT, CDR2 YYEEEE. This CDR3 has 14 amino acids. Trimming left V 0 bases short and J 8 bases short, with 14 bases between. In DNA, the CDR3 is TGTGCCAGCAGCTTGGCTGTCAGGAGCCCCGGCTACACCTTC. Translation: CASSLAVRSPGYTF.

This chain connects TRBV27 to TRBJ1-5; D unresolved. The CDR3 sequence is 12 residues long. With 6 bases removed from V and 7 bases from J, the gap between germline ends came to 10 bases. Germline CDR1 MNHEY, CDR2 SMNVEV (reference sequence). For the CDR3, the DNA is TGTGCCAGCAGGGGCCGGGCCCAGCCCCAGCATTTT. Protein product: CASRGRAQPQHF.

This clone was recorded once. V is TRBV3-1 (or the pseudogene TRBV3-2) and J is TRBJ2-2; D remains unclear. V lost 3 bases and J 2 bases, leaving 10 bases between the germline ends. The CDR3 runs 15 residues. Germline CDR1 reads LGHDT; CDR2 reads YNNKEL (reference sequence). CDR3 sequence reads: CASSQDPENTGELFF. Written as DNA, the CDR3 is TGTGCCAGCAGCCAGGACCCAGAAAACACCGGGGAGCTGTTTTTT.

This sequence joins TRBV2 and TRBJ2-1; 12 nucleotides align to TRBD2. The V and J ends lost 5 bases and 3 bases, in that order; junction bases with no gene match: 2. The CDR3 runs 15 residues. The germline V gene encodes CDR1 SNHLY and CDR2 FYNNEI. CDR3 coding DNA: TGTGCCAGCAGTATGGGACTAGCGGGCTACAATGAGCAGTTCTTC. Its protein product is CASSMGLAGYNEQFF.

V usage is TRBV24-1 and J usage is TRBJ1-6; 8 bases align to TRBD1. The length of the CDR3 is 20 residues. Looked up from germline, CDR1 is KGHDR and CDR2 is SFDVKD. The V segment lost 0 bases and the J segment 2 bases; nucleotides outside the gene matches: 11. For the CDR3, the DNA is TGTGCCACCAGTGATTTGGGTGGTGGTCCGGACAGGGCCTATAATTCACCCCTCCACTTT. Its translation is CATSDLGGGPDRAYNSPLHF.

V usage is TRBV30 and J usage is TRBJ1-5, with 7 bases fitting TRBD1. CDR3 length: 16 residues. Losses at the gene ends were 1 base for V and 2 bases for J; bases not matched to a gene: 8. CDR1 GTSNPN and CDR2 SVGIG come from the germline V gene (reference sequence). The CDR3 DNA reads TGTGCCTGGAGTGCGACAGGGAAAGGGCGCAATCAGCCCCAGCATTTT. Translated, it gives CAWSATGKGRNQPQHF.

V gene TRBV19 combines with J gene TRBJ2-1; possibly TRBD2 for D (6 bases). Trimming removed 4 bases from V and 2 bases from J, with 9 bases in between. Germline assignment: CDR1 LNHDA and CDR2 SQIVND (reference sequence). The CDR3 length is 14 residues. The CDR3 nucleotides are TGTGCCAGTAGTAGCGGGGAAACCTACAATGAGCAGTTCTTC. Protein: CASSSGETYNEQFF.

This clone was seen a few times. Different DNA sequences within this sample yield the same CDR3. The chain has TRBV7-2 and TRBJ2-5; D might be TRBD1 or TRBD2, each matching 6 bases. CDR3 length equals 14 residues. Germline V CDR1 and CDR2: SGHTA, FQGNSA. Trimming pared 1 base from V and 2 bases from J, leaving 8 bases between. Here the CDR3 reads CASSLGGAQETQYF. In nucleotides, the CDR3 is TGTGCCAGCAGCTTAGGGGGGGCACAAGAGACCCAGTACTTC.

The genes are TRBV5-6 and TRBJ1-5; D call uncertain. This CDR3 has 16 residues. V was trimmed by 4 bases and J by 3 bases, leaving 17 bases between them. Germline loops: CDR1 SGHDT, CDR2 YYEEEE. The CDR3 bases are TGTGCCAGCAGCAGACGGACGGTTAGCAACAATCAGCCCCAGCATTTT. Its translation is CASSRRTVSNNQPQHF.

This clone was detected once. The chain combines TRBV7-8 with TRBJ1-5; possibly TRBD1 for D (5 bases). V dropped 4 bases and J dropped 0 bases, with 10 bases sitting between them. The CDR3 is 15 amino acids. Germline V gives CDR1 SGHVS, CDR2 FQNEAQ. The CDR3 DNA follows: TGTGCCAGCAGCTACACCACAGGTAGCAATCAGCCCCAGCATTTT. Translated: CASSYTTGSNQPQHF.

The CDR3 spells CAWSRGRGRGHEQYF. The CDR3 DNA reads TGTGCCTGGAGCCGCGGGAGGGGGCGCGGGCACGAGCAGTACTTC. The chain uses TRBV30 and TRBJ2-7, with TRBD2 matching over 9 bases. J lost 5 bases, V lost 3 bases, and 11 bases had no gene match. The CDR3 has 15 amino acids. Germline V gene data show CDR1 as GTSNPN and CDR2 as SVGIG (reference sequence).

The genes are TRBV6-2 or TRBV6-3 and TRBJ1-6; possibly TRBD1 for D (5 bases). Germline V gives CDR1 MNHEY, CDR2 SVGEGT. The V end lost 5 bases, the J end lost 9 bases, and 11 bases lay between the germline ends. The CDR3 spans 13 residues. CDR3 sequence reads: CASSLGTGSPLHF. In DNA form, the CDR3 reads TGTGCCAGCAGTCTCGGGACGGGTTCACCCCTCCACTTT.

This chain uses TRBV4-3 with TRBJ2-5, with 8 bases that match TRBD2. The CDR3 contains 17 residues. Unmatched junction bases numbered 11, after V lost 0 bases and J lost 5 bases. Germline values: CDR1 LGHNA, CDR2 YSLEER. The CDR3 here is CASSQDSGGLSSETQYF. The CDR3 bases are TGCGCCAGCAGCCAAGACAGCGGGGGACTGTCGTCGGAGACCCAGTACTTC.

The V call is TRBV15, the J call TRBJ1-2; 8 nucleotides align to TRBD1. Germline CDR1 and CDR2: LNHNV and YYDKDF (reference sequence). J lost 4 bases, V lost 5 bases, and 12 bases had no gene match. The CDR3 extends over 16 amino acids. The CDR3 sequence: CATSRWGRQGSYGYTF. CDR3 in DNA: TGTGCCACCAGCCGCTGGGGAAGACAGGGGAGCTATGGCTACACCTTC.

V is TRBV5-7 and J is TRBJ1-2, with a weak D call TRBD1 (5 bases). TRBV5-7 is reported as an ORF; its role is uncertain. V was shortened by 4 bases and J by 8 bases, with 21 bases between the two germline ends. The CDR3 runs 15 residues. CDR3 loop: CASSPTGLLTRGYTF. CDR3 DNA sequence: TGTGCCAGCAGCCCCACAGGCCTGCTCACCCGAGGCTACACCTTC.

This chain connects TRBV9 to TRBJ2-3; D remains ambiguous. The CDR3 contains 15 residues. Germline V gives CDR1 SGDLS, CDR2 YYNGEE. V lost 0 bases and J 2 bases, leaving 10 bases between the germline ends. The CDR3 loop is CASSVARYPTDTQYF. Written as DNA, the CDR3 is TGTGCCAGCAGCGTAGCTCGTTACCCCACAGATACGCAGTATTTT. The whole variable domain, remainder taken from reference TRBV9 and TRBJ2-3, is DSGVTQTPKHLITATGQRVTLRCSPRSGDLSVYWYQQSLDQGLQFLIQYYNGEERAKGNILERFSAQQFPDLHSELNLSSLELGDSALYFCASSVARYPTDTQYFGPGTRLTVL.

This clone showed up just once. The chain uses TRBV6-5 and TRBJ2-7; TRBD2 matches at 11 bases. CDR1 and CDR2 (germline): MNHEY, SVGAGI. The CDR3 extends over 14 amino acids. J was trimmed by 5 bases and V by 7 bases; bases with no gene match: 7. DNA for the CDR3: TGTGCCAGCAAGGGGACTAGCGGTCCCAACGAGCAGTACTTC. Its translation: CASKGTSGPNEQYF.

The chain is built from TRBV4-3 and TRBJ1-1, with unresolved D. Trimming shortened V by 1 base and J by 1 base, and 19 bases separated the two germline ends. Germline lookup yields CDR1 LGHNA and CDR2 YSLEER. This CDR3 spans 18 amino acids. CDR3 nucleotides: TGCGCCAGCAGCCAAGTGGAGTCGGGGAAGAAACGGAACACTGAAGCTTTCTTT. Protein product: CASSQVESGKKRNTEAFF.

This chain connects TRBV7-9 to TRBJ1-5; no definite D call. Germline V gene data show CDR1 as SEHNR and CDR2 as FQNEAQ (reference sequence). V lost 1 base to trimming and J lost 6 bases, with 7 bases between them. CDR3 length equals 13 residues. The CDR3 bases are TGTGCCAGCAGCTTAGGTTGGTCTCAGCCCCAGCATTTT. It codes for CASSLGWSQPQHF.

This chain connects TRBV7-9 to TRBJ1-4; D is ambiguous. CDR3 length: 14 amino acids. V lost 1 base to trimming and J lost 8 bases, with 11 bases between them. The V gene's germline CDR1 is SEHNR and CDR2 FQNEAQ (reference sequence). In nucleotides, the CDR3 is TGTGCCAGCAGCTTAGTGCCCGGGCCCGAAAAACTGTTTTTT. Protein product: CASSLVPGPEKLFF.

The chain couples TRBV6-5 to TRBJ2-5, with 11 bases fitting TRBD2. The CDR3 is 14 amino acids. Germline values: CDR1 MNHEY, CDR2 SVGAGI. Trimming cost V 6 bases and J 5 bases; bases outside gene matches: 5. The CDR3: CASRLAGGGETQYF. For the CDR3, the DNA is TGTGCCAGCAGGCTAGCGGGGGGTGGGGAGACCCAGTACTTC.

This clone was seen more than once but under ten times. The rearrangement uses TRBV4-3 and TRBJ1-4; the match to TRBD1 covers 8 bases. The CDR3 extends over 14 amino acids. Losses at the gene ends were 3 bases for V and 6 bases for J; bases not matched to a gene: 3. Germline CDR1 LGHNA, CDR2 YSLEER. In DNA form, the CDR3 reads TGCGCCAGCAGCCAGGGACAGGCGGATGAAAAACTGTTTTTT. This codes for CASSQGQADEKLFF.

The chain combines TRBV27 with TRBJ1-1; perhaps TRBD1 as D (6 bases). Trimming took off 4 bases at V and 0 bases at J, with 15 bases between the two ends. CDR1 is MNHEY, CDR2 SMNVEV, per germline (reference sequence). The CDR3 is made up of 16 amino acids. In DNA, the CDR3 is TGTGCCAGCAGTTCTATAACAGGGACAATGAACACTGAAGCTTTCTTT. Its protein is CASSSITGTMNTEAFF.

The rearrangement joins TRBV5-1 to TRBJ1-2; 7 bases match TRBD1. The J segment lost 5 bases and the V segment lost 4 bases, leaving 8 bases of the junction unmatched. Germline V CDR1 and CDR2: SGHRS, YFSETQ. The CDR3 runs 14 residues. The CDR3: CASSPGGGGYGYTF. The DNA for the CDR3 is TGCGCCAGCAGCCCGGGAGGGGGCGGATATGGCTACACCTTC.

This sequence joins TRBV6-2 or TRBV6-3 and TRBJ1-1; D uncertain. Trimming pared 2 bases from V and 1 base from J, leaving 8 bases between. Germline CDR1 is MNHEY and CDR2 is SVGEGT. The length of the CDR3 is 14 residues. CDR3 nucleotides: TGTGCCAGCAGTTACCTCCGGGGGAACACTGAAGCTTTCTTT. Translating gives CASSYLRGNTEAFF.

The V gene is TRBV4-1, the J gene TRBJ1-3; no firm D call. This CDR3 is 13 amino acids long. V dropped 5 bases and J dropped 4 bases, with 9 bases sitting between them. The V gene's germline CDR1 is MGHRA and CDR2 YSYEKL. The CDR3 protein is CASSARAGNTIYF. The DNA of the CDR3 is TGCGCCAGCAGCGCTCGTGCGGGAAACACCATATATTTT.

This clone was recorded once. V is TRBV18 and J is TRBJ2-5; 7 bases are a match to TRBD1. The length of the CDR3 is 15 residues. V lost 2 bases and J lost 1; bases outside the gene matches: 4. Germline CDR1 KGHSH, CDR2 LQKENI. The DNA for the CDR3 is TGTGCCAGCTCACCAACCGGGACAGCCCAAGAGACCCAGTACTTC. Translated, it gives CASSPTGTAQETQYF. The whole variable domain, filled in from reference TRBV18 and TRBJ2-5, reads NAGVMQNPRHLVRRRGQEARLRCSPMKGHSHVYWYRQLPEEGLKFMVYLQKENIIDESGMPKERFSAEFPKEGPSILRIQQVVRGDSAAYFCASSPTGTAQETQYFGPGTRLLVL.

The chain has TRBV5-4 and TRBJ2-3; D remains unclear. Trimming left V 1 base short and J 0 bases short, with 3 bases between. The CDR3 sequence is 13 residues long. The V gene's germline CDR1 is SGHNT and CDR2 YYREEE (reference sequence). The CDR3: CASSLSSTDTQYF. The CDR3 region has the DNA TGTGCCAGCAGCTTGTCTAGCACAGATACGCAGTATTTT.